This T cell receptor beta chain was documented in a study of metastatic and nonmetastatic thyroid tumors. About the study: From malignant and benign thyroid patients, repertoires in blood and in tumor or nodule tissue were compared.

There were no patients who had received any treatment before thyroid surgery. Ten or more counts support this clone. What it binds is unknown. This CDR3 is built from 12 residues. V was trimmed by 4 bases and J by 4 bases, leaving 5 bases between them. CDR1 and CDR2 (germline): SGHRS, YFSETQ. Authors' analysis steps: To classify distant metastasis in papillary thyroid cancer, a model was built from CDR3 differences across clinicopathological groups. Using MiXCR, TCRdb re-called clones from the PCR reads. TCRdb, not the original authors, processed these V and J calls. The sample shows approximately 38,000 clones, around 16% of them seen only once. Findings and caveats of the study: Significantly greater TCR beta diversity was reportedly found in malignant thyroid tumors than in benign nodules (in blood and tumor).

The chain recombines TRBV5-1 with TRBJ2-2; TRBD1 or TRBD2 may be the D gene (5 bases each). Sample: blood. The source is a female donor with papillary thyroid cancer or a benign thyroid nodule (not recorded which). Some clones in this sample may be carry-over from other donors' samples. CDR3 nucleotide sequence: TGCGCCAGCAGCGGGACCACCGGGGAGCTGTTTTTT. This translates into CASSGTTGELFF.